This TCR beta chain was sequenced in a study of T cells after yellow fever vaccination. This clonotype was detected a few times. 5'RACE template switching added a universal primer site and UMIs to TCR cDNA. TCRdb redid the calling of the 5' RACE reads with MiXCR, one entry per CDR3 protein. This repertoire shows roughly 330,000 distinct CDR3 sequences, around 6.8% found once; its top ten account for roughly 19%. The germline CDR1 and CDR2 sequences are SQVTM and ANQGSEA. The V end lost 4 bases, the J end lost 0 bases, and 9 bases lay between the germline ends. This CDR3 contains 13 residues. The V gene is TRBV29-1, the J gene TRBJ1-1; no clear D. This clonotype was sampled from a man aged 18 to 30 who received the YFV17D yellow fever vaccine. The source material was PBMCs, sampled approximately 47 days after the first yellow fever vaccination. For the CDR3, the DNA is TGCAGCGTTGTGGGCAGGCTGAACACTGAAGCTTTCTTT. This translates into CSVVGRLNTEAFF.